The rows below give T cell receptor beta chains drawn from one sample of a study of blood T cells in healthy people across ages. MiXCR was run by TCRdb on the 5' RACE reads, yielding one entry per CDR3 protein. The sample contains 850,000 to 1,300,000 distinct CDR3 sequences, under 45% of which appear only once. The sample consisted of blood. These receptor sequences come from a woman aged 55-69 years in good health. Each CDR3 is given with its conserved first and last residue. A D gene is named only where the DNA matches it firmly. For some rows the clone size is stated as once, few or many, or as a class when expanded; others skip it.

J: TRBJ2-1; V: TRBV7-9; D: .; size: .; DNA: TGTGCCAGCAGCCAACTAGGGGGAGGGCGGAATGAGCAGTTTTTC; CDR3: CASSQLGGGRNEQFF
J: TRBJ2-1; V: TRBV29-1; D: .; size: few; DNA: TGCAGCGTTGAATTTAGCCTACAGGGTAGTGGGCAGTTCTTC; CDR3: CSVEFSLQGSGQFF
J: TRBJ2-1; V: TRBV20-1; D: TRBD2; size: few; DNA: TGCAGTGCTTCTAGCGGTTCCTACAATGAGCAGTTCTTC; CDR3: CSASSGSYNEQFF
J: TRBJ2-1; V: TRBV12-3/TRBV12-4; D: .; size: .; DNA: TGTGCCAGCAGTTTTACCAGCGGGTGGCAGTTCTTC; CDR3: CASSFTSGWQFF
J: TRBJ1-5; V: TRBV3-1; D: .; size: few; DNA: TGTGCCAGCAGCCAAGCCGTCCAAAATCAGCCCCAGCATTTT; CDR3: CASSQAVQNQPQHF
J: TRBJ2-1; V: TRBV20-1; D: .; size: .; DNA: TGCAGTGCTAGAGGGAGTTTGAGGGTAGACAATGAGCAGTTCTTC; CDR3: CSARGSLRVDNEQFF
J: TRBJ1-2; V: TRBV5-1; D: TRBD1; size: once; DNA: TGCGCCAGCAGCTCCTCCGGACAGGGGGTCTATGGCTACACCTTC; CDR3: CASSSSGQGVYGYTF
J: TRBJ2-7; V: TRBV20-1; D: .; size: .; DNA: TGCAGTGCCCACGGGGGAAGCAATGAGCAGTACTTC; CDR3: CSAHGGSNEQYF
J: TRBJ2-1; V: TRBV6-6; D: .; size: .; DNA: TGTGCCAGCAGCTTGATCCAAGACAATGAGCAGTTCTTC; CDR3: CASSLIQDNEQFF
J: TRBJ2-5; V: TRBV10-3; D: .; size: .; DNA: TGTGCCATCAGTACTGAGACGGCTTACAATGAGCAGTACTTC; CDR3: CAISTETAYNEQYF
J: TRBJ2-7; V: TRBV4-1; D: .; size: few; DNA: TGCGCCAGCAGCCCACGGGACTCCACGGTCTACGAGCAGTACTTC; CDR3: CASSPRDSTVYEQYF
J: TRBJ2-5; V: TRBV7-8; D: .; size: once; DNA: TGTGCCAGCAGCGTAGGGCAGGCAAATTACGAGCGGTACTTC; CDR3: CASSVGQANYERYF
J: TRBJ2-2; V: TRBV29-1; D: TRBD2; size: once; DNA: TGCAGCGCAAAGGGACTAGCGGGCAACACCGGGGAGCTGTTTTTT; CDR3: CSAKGLAGNTGELFF
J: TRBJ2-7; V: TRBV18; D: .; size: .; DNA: TGTGCCAGCTCACCGCGGCCTTCCGTCTACGAGCAGTACTTC; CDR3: CASSPRPSVYEQYF
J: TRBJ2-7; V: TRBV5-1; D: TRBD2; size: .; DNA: TGCGCCAGCAGCCGAGGACTAGATGGATACGAGCAGTACTTC; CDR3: CASSRGLDGYEQYF
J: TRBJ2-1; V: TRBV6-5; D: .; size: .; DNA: TGTGCCTCCCGGCGGTGGGGCGGGTCGGACAATGAGCAGTTCTTC; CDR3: CASRRWGGSDNEQFF
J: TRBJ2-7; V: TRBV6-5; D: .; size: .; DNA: TGTGCCAGCAGTTACGGGGAGGGGGGTGCCTACGAGCAGTACTTC; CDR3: CASSYGEGGAYEQYF
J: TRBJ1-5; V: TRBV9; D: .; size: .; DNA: TGTGCCAGCAGCCCAAGTTCAGAGTTCCAGCCCCAGCATTTT; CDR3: CASSPSSEFQPQHF
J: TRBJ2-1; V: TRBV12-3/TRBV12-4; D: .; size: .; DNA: TGTGCCATTGTCAGGGGAGGTGCCGCGCAGTTCTTC; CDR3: CAIVRGGAAQFF